The text below deals with one TCR beta chain. Antigen unknown. The PCR contained 60 Vbeta and 13 Jbeta primers. Sequencing was performed with immunoSEQ multiplex PCR; in TCRdb, only in-frame clones are kept and a portion is missing. The sample has 150,000 to 200,000 clones; over 75% are singletons. J was trimmed by 2 bases and V by 2 bases; bases with no gene match: 3. The CDR3 spans 18 residues. Per the germline V gene, CDR1 is MGHRA and CDR2 is YSYEKL. These data originate in a study of cytomegalovirus exposure and HLA in healthy donors. Study-wide background: Among about 179 million T cells, an earlier analysis found approximately 110 million unique TCR beta sequences.

Study findings and constraints: TCR association rates varied by HLA locus in a later analysis, with DRB1 highest and HLA-C lowest. Being indistinguishable, some V segments were excluded, TRBV6-2 and TRBV6-3 among them. There were about 160 TCR beta chains listed as cytomegalovirus-associated.

This sequence originates from a girl less than two years old in good health and CMV-seronegative. This chain uses TRBV4-1 with TRBJ2-2; 15 bases align to TRBD2. Sequences were obtained from PBMCs. Here the CDR3 DNA reads TGCGCCAGCAGCCAACCGGGACTAGCGGGGGGAAACACCGGGGAGCTGTTTTTT. As protein: CASSQPGLAGGNTGELFF.